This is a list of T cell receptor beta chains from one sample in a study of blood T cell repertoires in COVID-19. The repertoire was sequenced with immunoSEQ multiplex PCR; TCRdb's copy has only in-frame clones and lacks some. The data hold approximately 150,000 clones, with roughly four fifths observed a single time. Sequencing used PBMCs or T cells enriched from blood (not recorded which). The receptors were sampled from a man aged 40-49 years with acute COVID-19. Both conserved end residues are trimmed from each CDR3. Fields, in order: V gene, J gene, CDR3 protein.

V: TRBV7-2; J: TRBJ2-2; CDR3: ASSLEGGHTLPGELF
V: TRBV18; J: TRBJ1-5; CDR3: ASSGSRDQPQH
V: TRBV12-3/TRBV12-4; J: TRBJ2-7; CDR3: ASSLGGTYEQY
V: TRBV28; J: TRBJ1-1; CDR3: ASSLGGAEAF
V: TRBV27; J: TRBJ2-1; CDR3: ASSPVWGRWGEEQF
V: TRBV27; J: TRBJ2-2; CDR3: ASKQLAGLGELF
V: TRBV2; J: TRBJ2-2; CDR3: ASSEEGGGNTGELF
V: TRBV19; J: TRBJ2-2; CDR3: ASSIATNTGELF
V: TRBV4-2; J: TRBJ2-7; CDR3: ASSQGEGEGEQY
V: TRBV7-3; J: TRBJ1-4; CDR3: ASSLGRGPNEKLF
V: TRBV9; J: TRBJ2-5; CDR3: ASSVVAGGPSQETQY
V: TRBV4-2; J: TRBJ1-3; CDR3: ASSQAYSGSSGNTIY
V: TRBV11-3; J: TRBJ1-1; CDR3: ASSLTQQGRDTEAF
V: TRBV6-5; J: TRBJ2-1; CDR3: ATLRPDPGGDEQF
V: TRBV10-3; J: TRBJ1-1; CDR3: AISERSEASEAF
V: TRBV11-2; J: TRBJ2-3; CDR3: ASSFGGGSTDTQY
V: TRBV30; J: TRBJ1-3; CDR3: AWSPGGATIY
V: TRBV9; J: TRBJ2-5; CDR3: ASSVAGGRLETQY
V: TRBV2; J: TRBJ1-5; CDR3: ASSEGQSNNQPQH
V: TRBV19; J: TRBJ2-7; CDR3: ASSIKGLGSYEQY
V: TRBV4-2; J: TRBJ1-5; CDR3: ASTQGEGSGQPQH
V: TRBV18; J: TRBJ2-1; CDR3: ASSPLFQGSSYNEQF
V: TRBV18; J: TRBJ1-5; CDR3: ASSADRGKQPQH
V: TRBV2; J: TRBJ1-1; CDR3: ASSEQGTRATEAF
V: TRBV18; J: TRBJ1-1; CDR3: ASSPPSLVSEAF
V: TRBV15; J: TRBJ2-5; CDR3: ATSRVSETQY
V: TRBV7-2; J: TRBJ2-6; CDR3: ASSFASGANVLT
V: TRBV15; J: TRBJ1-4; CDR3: ATSRDGSGANEKLF
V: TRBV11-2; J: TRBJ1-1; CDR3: ASSFSGYRAEAF
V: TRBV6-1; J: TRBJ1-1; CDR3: ASSEGEWDPEAF
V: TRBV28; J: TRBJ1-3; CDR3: ASSSSGTGNTIY
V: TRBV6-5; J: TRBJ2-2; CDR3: ATQDRVGRGELF
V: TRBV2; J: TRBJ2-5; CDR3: AFRQDPGTQY
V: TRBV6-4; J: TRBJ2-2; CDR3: ASRAIAGDSTGELF
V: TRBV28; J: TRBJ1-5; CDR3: ASSAPGARVLSNQPQH
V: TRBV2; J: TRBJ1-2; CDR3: ASRPGTGGGYT
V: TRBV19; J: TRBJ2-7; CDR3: ASSTIDRASYEQY
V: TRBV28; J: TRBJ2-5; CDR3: ASSPLGGQGRRETQY
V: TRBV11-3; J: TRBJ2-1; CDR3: ASSLGGTSGNEQF
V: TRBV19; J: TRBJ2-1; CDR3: ASSMGGTFSYNEQF
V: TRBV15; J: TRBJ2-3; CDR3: ATSRGAGAKNTDTQY
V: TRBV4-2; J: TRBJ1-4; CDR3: ASSSGGGTTNEKLF
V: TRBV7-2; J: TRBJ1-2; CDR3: ASTAMGGGYT
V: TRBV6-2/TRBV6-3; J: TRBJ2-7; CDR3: ASSQSGGSLDEQY
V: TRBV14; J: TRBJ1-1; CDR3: ASSPGTGNTEAF
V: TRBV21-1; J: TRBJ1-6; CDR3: ASIQRLQGDRENNSPLH
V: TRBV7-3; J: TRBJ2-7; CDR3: ASSLDRAYEQY
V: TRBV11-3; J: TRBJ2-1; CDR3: ASSYSGTGLNEQF
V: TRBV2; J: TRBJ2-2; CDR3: ASRVGAGELF
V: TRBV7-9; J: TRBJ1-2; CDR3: ASSYGTGVYGYT
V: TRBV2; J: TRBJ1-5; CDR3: ASSGQGPGNQPQH
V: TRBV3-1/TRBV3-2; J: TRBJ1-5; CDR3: ASMLGTGVSSNQPQH
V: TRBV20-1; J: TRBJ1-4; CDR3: SARQIEKLF